This T cell receptor (beta chain) originates from a study of blood T cell repertoires in COVID-19. Study-level information: COVID-19 samples from acute and convalescent phases originated in the United States, Italy and Spain. T cells, B-cell-depleted T cells, or PBMCs provided the cDNA or gDNA that served as material.

Under the authors' procedure: Estimation of nucleated cell counts was performed using reference gene primer amplification. This table comes from immunoSEQ multiplex PCR, and its TCRdb copy is limited to in-frame clones, with some not included. That table gives V, J and clone size, and the DNA gave D and trimming. The table records some 50,000 clones, approximately 82% of them present only once. The TCR originated in a human donor in a cohort sampled during active COVID-19. The material sequenced was peripheral blood.

CDR3: CASSEGTALNTEAFF. The CDR3, as DNA: TGTGCCAGCAGCGAGGGGACAGCCCTGAACACTGAAGCTTTCTTT. This chain connects TRBV9 to TRBJ1-1; 7 bases agree with TRBD1. Losses at the gene ends were 3 bases for V and 0 bases for J; bases not matched to a gene: 5. The CDR3 sequence is 15 residues long. Germline V gives CDR1 SGDLS, CDR2 YYNGEE.